One sample yielded the 14 T cell receptor beta chains listed below, sequenced in a study of long-term antiretroviral therapy in people with HIV. They ran version v3.0 of the immunoSEQ assay at survey level. Here immunoSEQ multiplex PCR was the method, and the copy in TCRdb shows in-frame clones only, minus some. The repertoire holds 20,000 to 25,000 clones, with around nine tenths as singletons. The material was unsorted PBMCs, obtained 0.6 years after starting antiretroviral therapy. Receptor source: a man aged 60-69 years with HIV.

The V gene is TRBV5-1, the J gene TRBJ1-2, with a possible D match to TRBD1 (6 bases). The ends were cut back, 0 bases at V and 4 bases at J, with 13 bases in the middle. Germline V CDR1 and CDR2: SGHRS, YFSETQ. This CDR3 has 15 amino acids. The CDR3 spells CASSLATGPLYGYTF. CDR3 DNA: TGCGCCAGCAGCTTGGCGACAGGACCACTCTATGGCTACACCTTC.

CDR3 loop: CSGGERTQYF. CDR3 nucleotides: TGCAGTGGGGGCGAGAGGACCCAGTACTTC. The chain is built from TRBV20-1 and TRBJ2-5, with D maybe TRBD1 (5 bases). The CDR3 covers 10 residues. Trimming took off 7 bases at V and 7 bases at J, with 10 bases between the two ends. Germline V lookup: CDR1 DFQATT, CDR2 SNEGSKA (reference sequence).

This clone was detected a few times. The chain uses TRBV5-4 and TRBJ2-3; no definite D call. The V and J ends lost 0 bases and 2 bases respectively, with 7 bases between them. This CDR3 comprises 14 residues. Germline V lookup: CDR1 SGHNT, CDR2 YYREEE (reference sequence). CDR3 in DNA: TGTGCCAGCAGCTTGGGACTGACCACAGATACGCAGTATTTT. Protein: CASSLGLTTDTQYF.

The chain employs TRBV19 and TRBJ2-7, with D uncertain. The CDR3 covers 14 residues. CDR1 LNHDA and CDR2 SQIVND come from the germline V gene (reference sequence). Between the trimmed V and J ends, which lost 3 bases and 7 bases, there was a span of 16 bases. The CDR3 reads CASSIIGPSVEQYF. The CDR3 region has the DNA TGTGCCAGTAGTATTATCGGCCCGAGCGTGGAGCAGTACTTC.

This chain joins TRBV5-1 and TRBJ1-6; tentatively, D is TRBD1 (5 bases). The CDR3 extends over 16 amino acids. CDR1 SGHRS and CDR2 YFSETQ come from the germline V gene. Deletions cut 2 bases from V and 3 bases from J, with 12 bases between. The CDR3 reads CASSLRGSYYNSPLHF. The DNA of the CDR3 is TGCGCCAGCAGCTTACGGGGGTCCTACTATAATTCACCCCTCCACTTT.

J is TRBJ1-6 and V is TRBV2; maybe TRBD1 (5 bases). Germline V gene data show CDR1 as SNHLY and CDR2 as FYNNEI. This CDR3 spans 13 amino acids. The V end was cut by 8 bases, the J end by 13 bases, with 18 bases between. In DNA, the CDR3 is TGTGCCAGCGGCGGGACTCCGGGCTCCCCCCTCCACTTT. It yields the protein CASGGTPGSPLHF.

The V and J genes are TRBV6-1 and TRBJ2-1; no firm D call. Germline V lookup: CDR1 MNHNS, CDR2 SASEGT. With 2 bases removed from V and 3 bases from J, the gap between germline ends came to 17 bases. The CDR3 contains 17 residues. Here the CDR3 DNA reads TGTGCCAGCAGTGAAATGGGGTACCTCTCAGACTACAATGAGCAGTTCTTC. This encodes CASSEMGYLSDYNEQFF.

The chain carries TRBV7-2 and TRBJ1-2; TRBD1 is a possible D gene (5 bases). Trimming removed 2 bases from V and 1 base from J, with 14 bases in between. Germline CDR1 is SGHTA and CDR2 is FQGNSA. The CDR3 runs to 16 residues. This CDR3 is CASSLRDGRNNYGYTF. CDR3 coding DNA: TGTGCCAGCAGCTTAAGGGACGGACGCAATAACTATGGCTACACCTTC.

The rearrangement links TRBV19 to TRBJ1-5, with D uncertain. This CDR3 has 12 amino acids. The V end lost 5 bases, the J end lost 5 bases, and 7 bases lay between the germline ends. Germline V gene lookup returns CDR1 LNHDA and CDR2 SQIVND (reference sequence). The DNA of the CDR3 is TGTGCCAGTAGTGCTGGGTATCAGCCCCAGCATTTT. This codes for CASSAGYQPQHF. The full variable domain, completed using reference TRBV19 and TRBJ1-5, is DGGITQSPKYLFRKEGQNVTLSCEQNLNHDAMYWYRQDPGQGLRLIYYSQIVNDFQKGDIAEGYSVSREKKESFPLTVTSAQKNPTAFYLCASSAGYQPQHFGDGTRLSIL.

In DNA, the CDR3 is TGTGCCAGCAGAGTTAGCGGGAGCGGGGTTACCGGGGAGCTGTTTTTT. Encoded protein: CASRVSGSGVTGELFF. The chain couples TRBV7-2 to TRBJ2-2, with 9 bases lining up with TRBD2. The V and J ends lost 6 bases and 5 bases, in that order; junction bases with no gene match: 10. Germline V lookup: CDR1 SGHTA, CDR2 FQGNSA. The CDR3 totals 16 residues.

The chain carries TRBV11-2 and TRBJ2-1; 14 bases align to TRBD2. J gave up 8 bases and V 1 base, and 10 bases lay outside the gene matches. This CDR3 region has 18 residues. Germline V gene sequence: CDR1 SGHAT, CDR2 FQNNGV. The CDR3 DNA sequence: TGTGCCAGCAGCTTAGGGAGACTAGCGGGAGGGCCAGGGGATGAGCAGTTCTTC. It encodes CASSLGRLAGGPGDEQFF. Variable domain in full (rest from reference TRBV11-2 and TRBJ2-1): EAGVAQSPRYKIIEKRQSVAFWCNPISGHATLYWYQQILGQGPKLLIQFQNNGVVDDSQLPKDRFSAERLKGVDSTLKIQPAKLEDSAVYLCASSLGRLAGGPGDEQFFGPGTRLTVL.

The gene calls are TRBV5-1 and TRBJ2-1; D is uncertain. Germline CDR1 reads SGHRS; CDR2 reads YFSETQ. The CDR3 is made up of 13 amino acids. V was shortened by 4 bases and J by 5 bases, with 10 bases between the two germline ends. In DNA, the CDR3 is TGCGCCAGCAGCCCGCTTGGGGACAATGAGCAGTTCTTC. Its protein is CASSPLGDNEQFF.

The chain is built from TRBV30 and TRBJ1-5; D is possibly TRBD1 (6 bases). With 4 bases removed from V and 5 bases from J, the gap between germline ends came to 18 bases. The CDR3 is 15 residues long. Germline lookup yields CDR1 GTSNPN and CDR2 SVGIG (reference sequence). In nucleotides, the CDR3 is TGTGCCTGGACTGATCCGGGACAAGGAGATCAGCCCCAGCATTTT. It translates to CAWTDPGQGDQPQHF.

The chain couples TRBV28 to TRBJ1-1; 7 positions match TRBD1. This CDR3 has 18 amino acids. The germline CDR1 and CDR2 sequences are MDHEN and SYDVKM. V lost 1 base, J lost 0 bases, and 11 bases stayed unmatched. The CDR3 region is CASSLSGVRGFVNTEAFF. The CDR3 bases are TGTGCCAGCAGTTTATCTGGCGTCAGGGGGTTCGTGAACACTGAAGCTTTCTTT.